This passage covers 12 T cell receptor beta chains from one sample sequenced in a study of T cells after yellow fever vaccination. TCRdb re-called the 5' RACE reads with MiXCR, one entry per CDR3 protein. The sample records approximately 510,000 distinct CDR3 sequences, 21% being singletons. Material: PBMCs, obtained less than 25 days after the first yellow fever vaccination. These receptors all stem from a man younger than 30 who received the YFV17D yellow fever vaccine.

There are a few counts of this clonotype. DNA for the CDR3: TGTGCCAGCAGTTATTTGACAGCGGCAGATACGCAGTATTTT. Protein: CASSYLTAADTQYF. This chain links TRBV6-2 or TRBV6-3 with TRBJ2-3; D is possibly TRBD1 or TRBD2 (5 bases each). Deletions cut 3 bases from V and 4 bases from J, with 11 bases between. This CDR3 is built from 14 residues. The V gene's germline CDR1 is MNHEY and CDR2 SVGEGT.

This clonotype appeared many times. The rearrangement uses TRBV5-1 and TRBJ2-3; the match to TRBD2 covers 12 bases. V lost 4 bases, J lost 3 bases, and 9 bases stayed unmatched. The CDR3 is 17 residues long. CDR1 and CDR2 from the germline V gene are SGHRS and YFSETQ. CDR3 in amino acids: CASSPETGTSGTDTQYF. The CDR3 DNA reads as TGCGCCAGCAGCCCGGAGACCGGGACTAGCGGGACAGATACGCAGTATTTT.

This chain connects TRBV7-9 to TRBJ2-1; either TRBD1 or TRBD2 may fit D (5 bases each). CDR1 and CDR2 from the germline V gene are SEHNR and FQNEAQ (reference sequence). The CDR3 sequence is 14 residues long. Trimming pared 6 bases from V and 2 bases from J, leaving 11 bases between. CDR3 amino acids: CASSPLGAYNEQFF. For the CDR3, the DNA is TGTGCCAGCAGTCCTTTGGGGGCCTACAATGAGCAGTTCTTC. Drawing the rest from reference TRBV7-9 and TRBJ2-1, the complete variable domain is DTGVSQNPRHKITKRGQNVTFRCDPISEHNRLYWYRQTLGQGPEFLTYFQNEAQLEKSRLLSDRFSAERPKGSFSTLEIQRTEQGDSAMYLCASSPLGAYNEQFFGPGTRLTVL.

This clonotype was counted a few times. CDR3 in amino acids: CASSPPPGASYNEQFF. For the CDR3, the DNA is TGTGCCAGCAGCCCTCCTCCGGGGGCGTCCTACAATGAGCAGTTCTTC. The chain is built from TRBV12-3 or TRBV12-4 and TRBJ2-1; D is possibly TRBD1 or TRBD2 (6 bases each). CDR3 length: 16 amino acids. The germline V and J ends were trimmed by 6 bases and 1 base, with 16 bases remaining between them.

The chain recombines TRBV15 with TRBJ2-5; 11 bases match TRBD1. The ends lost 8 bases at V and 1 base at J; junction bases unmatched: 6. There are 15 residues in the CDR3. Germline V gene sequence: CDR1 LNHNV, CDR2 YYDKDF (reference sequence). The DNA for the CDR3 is TGTGCCACCCGCCCGGGGACAGGGGGCCAAGAGACCCAGTACTTC. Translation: CATRPGTGGQETQYF.

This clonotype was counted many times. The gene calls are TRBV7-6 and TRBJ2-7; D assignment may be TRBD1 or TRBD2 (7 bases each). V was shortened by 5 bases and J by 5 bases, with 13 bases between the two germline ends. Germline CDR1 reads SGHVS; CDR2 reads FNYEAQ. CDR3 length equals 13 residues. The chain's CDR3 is CASSQGGLDEQYF. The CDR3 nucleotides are TGTGCCAGCAGCCAGGGGGGGCTGGACGAGCAGTACTTC.

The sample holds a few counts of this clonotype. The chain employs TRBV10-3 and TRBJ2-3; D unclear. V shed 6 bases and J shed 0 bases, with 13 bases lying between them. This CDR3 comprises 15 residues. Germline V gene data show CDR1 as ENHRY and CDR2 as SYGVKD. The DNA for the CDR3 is TGTGCCATCAGAGTGACTGCTTCTAGCACAGATACGCAGTATTTT. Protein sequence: CAIRVTASSTDTQYF.

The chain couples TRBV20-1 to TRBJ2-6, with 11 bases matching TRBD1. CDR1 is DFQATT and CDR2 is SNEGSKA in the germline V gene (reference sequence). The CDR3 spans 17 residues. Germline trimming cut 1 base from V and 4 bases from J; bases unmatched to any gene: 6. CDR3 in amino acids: CSARGWDRGSGANVLTF. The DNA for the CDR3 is TGCAGTGCTAGAGGATGGGACAGGGGGTCAGGGGCCAACGTCCTGACTTTC.

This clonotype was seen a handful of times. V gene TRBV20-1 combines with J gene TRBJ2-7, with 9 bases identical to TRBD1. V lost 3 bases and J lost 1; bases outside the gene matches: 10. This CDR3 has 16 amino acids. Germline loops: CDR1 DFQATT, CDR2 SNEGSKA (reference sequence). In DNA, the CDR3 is TGCAGTGCTAGTTCGACAGGGGGTGAAAATTCCTACGAGCAGTACGTC. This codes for CSASSTGGENSYEQYV.

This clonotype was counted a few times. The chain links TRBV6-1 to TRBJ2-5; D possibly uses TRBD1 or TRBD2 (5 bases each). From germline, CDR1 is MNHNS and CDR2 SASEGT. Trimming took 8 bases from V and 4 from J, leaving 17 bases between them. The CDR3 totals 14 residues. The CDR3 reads CASGRGAGGETQYF. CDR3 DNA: TGTGCCAGCGGTCGAGGGGCAGGAGGAGAGACCCAGTACTTC.

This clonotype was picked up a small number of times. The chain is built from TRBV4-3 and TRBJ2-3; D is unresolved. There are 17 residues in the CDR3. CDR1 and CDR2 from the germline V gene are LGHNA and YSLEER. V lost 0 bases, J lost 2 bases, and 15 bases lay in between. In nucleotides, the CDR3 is TGCGCCAGCAGCCAAGATATCGGGCAGGCGCCCACAGATACGCAGTATTTT. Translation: CASSQDIGQAPTDTQYF.

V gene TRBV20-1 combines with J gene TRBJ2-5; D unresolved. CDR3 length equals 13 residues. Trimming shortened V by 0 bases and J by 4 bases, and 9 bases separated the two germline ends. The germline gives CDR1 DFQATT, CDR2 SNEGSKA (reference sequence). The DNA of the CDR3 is TGCAGTGCTAGAGATCGAAACTCAGAGACCCAGTACTTC. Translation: CSARDRNSETQYF.